A single sample is the source of the 29 T cell receptor beta chains below, sequenced in a study of cytomegalovirus exposure and HLA in healthy donors. Vbeta (60) and Jbeta (13) primers were used in the PCR. Using immunoSEQ multiplex PCR, the repertoire was profiled, and TCRdb retains in-frame clones only, with some absent. The repertoire holds 200,000 to 300,000 clones, with approximately 85% as singletons. The sequenced sample was PBMCs. The receptors originated from a woman aged 40 to 49 in good health and CMV-seropositive.

The chain is built from TRBV27 and TRBJ2-3, with 13 bases fitting TRBD2. J gave up 5 bases and V 3 bases, and 5 bases lay outside the gene matches. Germline lookup yields CDR1 MNHEY and CDR2 SMNVEV (reference sequence). This CDR3 has 16 residues. As DNA, the CDR3 is TGTGCCAGCAGTTTCCGCGGGACTAGCGGGAAAGATACGCAGTATTTT. The encoded protein is CASSFRGTSGKDTQYF.

The chain uses TRBV10-3 and TRBJ1-2; D is unresolved. Trimming took 4 bases from V and 6 from J, leaving 6 bases between them. CDR1 is ENHRY and CDR2 is SYGVKD in the germline V gene. The CDR3 runs to 11 residues. CDR3 DNA sequence: TGTGCCATCAGTGCCACGGATGGCTACACCTTC. Translation: CAISATDGYTF.

The CDR3: CATSRAAGGPFSGANVLTF. The CDR3, as DNA: TGTGCCACCAGCAGAGCGGCGGGAGGGCCTTTCTCTGGGGCCAACGTCCTGACTTTC. J is TRBJ2-6 and V is TRBV15; TRBD2 matches 9 bases. V lost 1 base and J lost 0; bases outside the gene matches: 7. The CDR3 loop spans 19 amino acids. Germline-derived CDR1 and CDR2 are LNHNV and YYDKDF (reference sequence).

There are a few counts of this clone. The chain links TRBV5-1 to TRBJ1-2; 7 nucleotides match TRBD1. Germline CDR1 SGHRS, CDR2 YFSETQ. The CDR3 extends over 16 amino acids. V shed 1 base and J 2 bases; nucleotides not matched to a gene: 8. The CDR3 nucleotides read TGCGCCAGCAGCTTGAGTCCGGGACAGTACAACTATGGCTACACCTTC. The encoded protein is CASSLSPGQYNYGYTF.

This chain uses TRBV5-8 with TRBJ2-1; D not certain. From germline, CDR1 is SGHTS and CDR2 YDEGEE. The V end was cut by 2 bases, the J end by 6 bases, with 6 bases between. The CDR3 contains 12 residues. The CDR3 region is CASSFILNEQFF. The CDR3 nucleotides are TGTGCCAGCAGCTTTATTCTCAATGAGCAGTTCTTC.

V is TRBV29-1 and J is TRBJ2-3; the match to TRBD2 covers 12 bases. Germline V gene sequence: CDR1 SQVTM, CDR2 ANQGSEA. V lost 7 bases to trimming and J lost 5 bases; unmatched junction nucleotides: 7. The CDR3 consists of 14 residues. This chain's CDR3 is CSARLAGAIDTQYF. The DNA for the CDR3 is TGCAGCGCAAGACTAGCGGGAGCAATAGATACGCAGTATTTT.

This clone was detected only a few times. The J gene is TRBJ2-7, the V gene TRBV5-4; 10 positions agree with TRBD2. Germline V gene sequence: CDR1 SGHNT, CDR2 YYREEE (reference sequence). With 4 bases clipped from V and 4 bases from J, the junction kept 8 bases outside the gene matches. CDR3 length: 15 residues. This chain's CDR3 is CASSPSASGRYEQYF. Written as DNA, the CDR3 is TGTGCCAGCAGCCCTAGCGCTAGCGGGAGATACGAGCAGTACTTC.

The chain employs TRBV19 and TRBJ1-5; 9 nucleotides line up with TRBD1. Trimming took 6 bases from V and 6 from J; bases not matched to a gene: 6. CDR3 length equals 14 residues. In germline, CDR1 is LNHDA, CDR2 SQIVND (reference sequence). CDR3 loop: CASRGQGEVQPQHF. DNA of the CDR3: TGTGCCAGTAGGGGACAGGGCGAGGTTCAGCCCCAGCATTTT. Full variable domain (remainder filled in from reference TRBV19 and TRBJ1-5): DGGITQSPKYLFRKEGQNVTLSCEQNLNHDAMYWYRQDPGQGLRLIYYSQIVNDFQKGDIAEGYSVSREKKESFPLTVTSAQKNPTAFYLCASRGQGEVQPQHFGDGTRLSIL.

CDR3 amino acids: CASSGSSYNEQFF. In DNA form, the CDR3 reads TGTGCCAGCAGCGGTAGCTCCTACAATGAGCAGTTCTTC. The rearrangement uses TRBV7-2 and TRBJ2-1; unclear D gene. V lost 5 bases and J 0 bases, leaving 5 bases between the germline ends. Germline V lookup: CDR1 SGHTA, CDR2 FQGNSA. This CDR3 has 13 residues.

The chain is built from TRBV21-1 and TRBJ2-3; TRBD2, the table's D call, was not compared with the DNA. TRBV21-1 is marked as a pseudogene. There are 19 residues in the CDR3. This CDR3 reads CASSRIGLAARTSTDTQYF. The CDR3 nucleotides are TGTGCCAGCAGCAGGATCGGACTAGCGGCCAGGACTAGCACAGATACGCAGTATTTT.

This chain uses TRBV5-5 with TRBJ2-5, with D perhaps TRBD2 (7 bases). Trimming cost V 2 bases and J 4 bases, with 15 bases left between them. The germline V gene has CDR1 SGHKS and CDR2 YYEKEE (reference sequence). The CDR3 runs 15 residues. CDR3 sequence reads: CASSLGGGGGETQYF. The CDR3 nucleotides read TGTGCCAGCAGCTTAGGGGGGGGAGGCGGAGAGACCCAGTACTTC. The variable domain in full, with the rest retrieved from reference TRBV5-5 and TRBJ2-5, is DAGVTQSPTHLIKTRGQQVTLRCSPISGHKSVSWYQQVLGQGPQFIFQYYEKEERGRGNFPDRFSARQFPNYSSELNVNALLLGDSALYLCASSLGGGGGETQYFGPGTRLLVL.

The V gene is TRBV6-5, the J gene TRBJ1-4; D uncertain. V was shortened by 2 bases and J by 2 bases, with 9 bases between the two germline ends. This CDR3 contains 15 residues. The germline gives CDR1 MNHEY, CDR2 SVGAGI. CDR3 in amino acids: CASSYVGGTNEKLFF. CDR3 in DNA: TGTGCCAGCAGTTACGTGGGAGGGACTAATGAAAAACTGTTTTTT.

This clone was picked up a small number of times. The V and J genes are TRBV7-8 and TRBJ1-1, with TRBD1 identical over 9 bases. CDR1 is SGHVS, CDR2 FQNEAQ, per germline. J lost 6 bases, V lost 8 bases, and 13 bases had no gene match. The CDR3 sequence is 15 residues long. As DNA, the CDR3 is TGTGCCAGCCGGCCCGGGACAGGGAGGTTCTCTGAAGCTTTCTTT. Amino acids: CASRPGTGRFSEAFF.

V and J are TRBV7-2 and TRBJ1-3; D not resolved. The germline V and J ends were trimmed by 6 bases and 3 bases, with 12 bases remaining between them. There are 14 residues in the CDR3. CDR1 and CDR2 from the germline V gene are SGHTA and FQGNSA. The CDR3 protein is CASSLVGFGNTIYF. CDR3 nucleotide sequence: TGTGCCAGCAGTCTAGTGGGTTTTGGAAACACCATATATTTT.

This clone was detected only a few times. This sequence joins TRBV6-1 and TRBJ1-3; TRBD1 matches 8 bases. This CDR3 region has 16 residues. In germline, CDR1 is MNHNS, CDR2 SASEGT. V shed 4 bases and J 3 bases; nucleotides not matched to a gene: 8. Here the CDR3 DNA reads TGTGCCAGCAGTGTCCCAGGGGGCGCAATTGGAAACACCATATATTTT. Translation gives CASSVPGGAIGNTIYF.

This chain connects TRBV30 to TRBJ1-2, with unresolved D. V gave up 4 bases and J gave up 0 bases, with 12 bases separating them. The germline CDR1 and CDR2 sequences are GTSNPN and SVGIG (reference sequence). This CDR3 is built from 14 residues. The CDR3 nucleotides read TGTGCCTGGACCCCGCTGGGCTCTAACTATGGCTACACCTTC. Its translation: CAWTPLGSNYGYTF.

The rearrangement joins TRBV5-6 to TRBJ1-2; TRBD1 matches 8 bases. There are 12 residues in the CDR3. Germline CDR1 SGHDT, CDR2 YYEEEE. The trim removed 7 bases at V and 4 bases at J, leaving 3 bases unmatched. CDR3 loop: CASLDRVYGYTF. CDR3 nucleotide sequence: TGTGCCAGCTTGGACAGGGTCTATGGCTACACCTTC.

The chain couples TRBV12-5 to TRBJ1-4; TRBD1 agrees at 8 bases. From germline, CDR1 is LGHNT and CDR2 FRNRAP. CDR3 length equals 19 residues. Germline trimming cut 2 bases from V and 0 bases from J; bases unmatched to any gene: 11. CDR3 sequence: CASGLWTGQGKATNEKLFF. CDR3 nucleotides: TGTGCTAGTGGTTTGTGGACTGGACAGGGAAAAGCAACTAATGAAAAACTGTTTTTT.

The J gene is TRBJ2-2, the V gene TRBV5-1; D perhaps matches TRBD1 (6 bases). The CDR3 contains 14 residues. The V end was cut by 3 bases, the J end by 3 bases, with 9 bases between. Per germline, CDR1 SGHRS and CDR2 YFSETQ. In DNA form, the CDR3 reads TGCGCCAGCAGCTACCCAGGGGACACCGGGGAGCTGTTTTTT. Translation: CASSYPGDTGELFF.

The chain employs TRBV7-3 and TRBJ2-1; 9 nucleotides match TRBD2. Germline CDR1 reads SGHTA; CDR2 reads FQGTGA. V lost 1 base, J lost 7 bases, and 5 bases stayed unmatched. CDR3 size: 15 residues. CDR3 residues: CASSLRLAGMNEQFF. Written as DNA, the CDR3 is TGTGCCAGCAGCTTAAGGCTAGCGGGAATGAATGAGCAGTTCTTC.

This chain uses TRBV4-2 with TRBJ2-4; D gene uncertain. V was shortened by 1 base and J by 12 bases, with 4 bases between the two germline ends. The CDR3 is 10 amino acids. Germline V CDR1 and CDR2: LGHNA, YNFKEQ. The CDR3 region has the DNA TGTGCCAGCAGCCAAGTTAGTCAGTACTTC. It specifies CASSQVSQYF.

V and J are TRBV28 and TRBJ2-2; perhaps TRBD2 as D (7 bases). The CDR3 length is 15 residues. The germline V and J ends were trimmed by 6 bases and 1 base, with 12 bases remaining between them. Germline-derived CDR1 and CDR2 are MDHEN and SYDVKM. The CDR3 protein is CASRRGGVNTGELFF. The CDR3 bases are TGTGCCAGCAGAAGGGGGGGGGTGAACACCGGGGAGCTGTTTTTT. Using reference TRBV28 and TRBJ2-2 for the parts outside the CDR3, the full variable domain is DVKVTQSSRYLVKRTGEKVFLECVQDMDHENMFWYRQDPGLGLRLIYFSYDVKMKEKGDIPEGYSVSREKKERFSLILESASTNQTSMYLCASRRGGVNTGELFFGEGSRLTVL.

The CDR3 DNA reads as TGCAGCGTTTCGTGGACTAGCGGGAAATCGACCGGGGAGCTGTTTTTT. It translates to CSVSWTSGKSTGELFF. J is TRBJ2-2 and V is TRBV29-1; 12 bases are a match to TRBD2. The trim removed 5 bases at V and 5 bases at J, leaving 9 bases unmatched. The CDR3 has 16 amino acids. The germline V gene has CDR1 SQVTM and CDR2 ANQGSEA.

CDR3 in amino acids: CASSEGGGVAKNIQYF. CDR3 sequence (DNA): TGTGCCAGCAGTGAAGGTGGAGGGGTAGCCAAAAACATTCAGTACTTC. The chain uses TRBV6-1 and TRBJ2-4; the D gene is possibly TRBD2 (6 bases). The CDR3 contains 16 residues. The germline gives CDR1 MNHNS, CDR2 SASEGT. The V gene lost 1 base and the J gene lost 0 bases, with 10 bases spanning the gap.

J is TRBJ2-2 and V is TRBV27; D might be TRBD2 (5 bases). This CDR3 comprises 15 residues. V was pared by 7 bases and J by 5 bases, with 17 bases between. Germline CDR1 is MNHEY and CDR2 is SMNVEV (reference sequence). The CDR3 nucleotides are TGTGCCAGCAACCTGGACGCAACGGGGACCGGGGAGCTGTTTTTT. Amino acids: CASNLDATGTGELFF.

This chain connects TRBV7-9 to TRBJ1-1; D gene uncertain. The CDR3 runs 12 residues. V lost 0 bases and J 7 bases, leaving 6 bases between the germline ends. Looked up from germline, CDR1 is SEHNR and CDR2 is FQNEAQ (reference sequence). The CDR3 reads CASSLAEFEAFF. The CDR3 DNA follows: TGTGCCAGCAGCTTAGCGGAGTTTGAAGCTTTCTTT.

The chain is built from TRBV2 and TRBJ2-5, with 12 bases aligning to TRBD2. The CDR3 runs 15 residues. J was trimmed by 2 bases and V by 4 bases; bases with no gene match: 2. The V gene's germline CDR1 is SNHLY and CDR2 FYNNEI. Here the CDR3 DNA reads TGTGCCAGCAGTGGGACTAGCGGGGCTCAAGAGACCCAGTACTTC. Protein: CASSGTSGAQETQYF.

The genes are TRBV13 and TRBJ2-7; D is unresolved. V was cut by 0 bases and J by 1 base, with 4 bases left in between. From germline, CDR1 is PRHDT and CDR2 FYEKMQ (reference sequence). The CDR3 sequence is 13 residues long. CDR3: CASSLGGSYEQYF. CDR3 sequence (DNA): TGTGCCAGCAGCTTAGGCGGGTCCTACGAGCAGTACTTC.

Of note for this clone: No conserved phenylalanine or tryptophan is present at the end of the CDR3, so a read error is the likely explanation. The chain uses TRBV30 and TRBJ2-7; a possible D gene is TRBD2 (6 bases). The CDR3 loop spans 13 amino acids. V gave up 5 bases and J gave up 3 bases, with 14 bases separating them. CDR1 and CDR2 from the germline V gene are GTSNPN and SVGIG (reference sequence). Here the CDR3 DNA reads TGTGCCTGGCAGATGGCGGGGAACTACGAGCAGTACTTA. Its translation: CAWQMAGNYEQYL.